This TCR beta chain was retrieved from a study of tumor and adjacent non-tumor tissue in lung cancer. Across the study: On average, productive TCRbeta reads reached 4 million to 4.5 million per sample.

TCRbeta libraries were built with three rounds of nested PCR, modified from ARM-PCR. Each CDR3 protein is one row after TCRdb ran MiXCR on the multiplex PCR reads. The sample records around 71,000 distinct CDR3 sequences, approximately 77% being singletons. With regard to this clonotype: Its antigen is currently unknown. The conserved phenylalanine or tryptophan normally closing the CDR3 is absent here, so this likely arose from a read error. It is unclear where the CDR3 begins or ends on the DNA, so no DNA is shown, and the CDR3 is as TCRdb lists it.

Study-wide findings and caveats: TCR diversity was significantly greater in tumor than normal lung tissue.

This sample's RNA came from whole unsorted tissue. Chemotherapy-naive patients with new lung cancer underwent thoracic surgery in China, August–late 2014. Termini included, the CDR3 measures 15 amino acids. The germline V gene encodes CDR1 SGHAT and CDR2 FQNNGV. Input material: lung tumor tissue. The sequence came from a woman aged 40 to 50 with non-small cell lung cancer. The V and J genes are TRBV11-2 and TRBJ2-7; no DNA check was done on the table's D call, TRBD2. The CDR3 sequence is CASSLAASGGYEQYL.